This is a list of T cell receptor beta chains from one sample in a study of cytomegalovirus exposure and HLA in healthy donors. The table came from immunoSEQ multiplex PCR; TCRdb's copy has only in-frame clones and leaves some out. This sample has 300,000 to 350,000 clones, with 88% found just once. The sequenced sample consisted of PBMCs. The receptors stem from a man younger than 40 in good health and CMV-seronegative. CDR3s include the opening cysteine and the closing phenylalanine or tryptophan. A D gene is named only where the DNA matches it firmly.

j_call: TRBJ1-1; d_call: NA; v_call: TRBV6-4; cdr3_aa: CASSDVLGDKANTEAFF
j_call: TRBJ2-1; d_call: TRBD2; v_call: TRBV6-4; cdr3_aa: CASSDSKLAGGSSYNEQFF
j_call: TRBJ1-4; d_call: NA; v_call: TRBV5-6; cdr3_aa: CASSLTGNEKLFF
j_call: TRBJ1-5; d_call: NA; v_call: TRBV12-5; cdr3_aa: CASGVQGSQPQHF
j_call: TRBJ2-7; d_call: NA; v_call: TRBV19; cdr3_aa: CASSMGLGMGASYEQYF
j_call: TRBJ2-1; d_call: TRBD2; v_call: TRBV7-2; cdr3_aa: CASSLGTSGAYNEQFF
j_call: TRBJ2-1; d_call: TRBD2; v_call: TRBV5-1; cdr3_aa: CASSDRRTSGGDEQFF
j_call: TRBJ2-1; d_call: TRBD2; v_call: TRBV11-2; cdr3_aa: CASSLGLAGLNEQFF
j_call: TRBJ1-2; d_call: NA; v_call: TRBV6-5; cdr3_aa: CASTSTGWGNGYTF
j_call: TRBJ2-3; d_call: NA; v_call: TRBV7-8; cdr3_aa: CASSLVGGGPTDTQYF
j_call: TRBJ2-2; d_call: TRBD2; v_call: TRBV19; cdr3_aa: CASMGLAGAGGELFF
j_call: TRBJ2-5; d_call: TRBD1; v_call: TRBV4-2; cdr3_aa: CASSPGWDRDGETQYF
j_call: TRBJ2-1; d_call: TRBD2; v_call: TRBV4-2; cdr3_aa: CASSHHSGGAYNEQFF
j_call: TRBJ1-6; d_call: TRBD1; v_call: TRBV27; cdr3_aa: CASGRGTGNSPLHF
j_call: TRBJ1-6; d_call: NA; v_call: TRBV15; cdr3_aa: CATSREDTYNSPLHF
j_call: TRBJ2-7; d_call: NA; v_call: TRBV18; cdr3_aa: CASSPRDTNYEQYF
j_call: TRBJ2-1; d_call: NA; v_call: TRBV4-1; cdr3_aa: CASSQGTVQGYNEQFF
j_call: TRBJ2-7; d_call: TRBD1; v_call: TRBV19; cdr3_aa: CASTDRGSTYEQYF
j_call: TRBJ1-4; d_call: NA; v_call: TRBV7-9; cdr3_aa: CASSLATGEKLFF
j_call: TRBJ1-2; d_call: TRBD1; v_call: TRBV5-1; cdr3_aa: CASSLQGANYGYTF
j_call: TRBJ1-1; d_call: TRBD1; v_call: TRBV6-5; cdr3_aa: CASRADRGLEAFF
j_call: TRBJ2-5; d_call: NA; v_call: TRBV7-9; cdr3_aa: CASSSWRVSPETQYF
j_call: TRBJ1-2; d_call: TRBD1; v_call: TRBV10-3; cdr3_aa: CATQPTGSDYGYTF
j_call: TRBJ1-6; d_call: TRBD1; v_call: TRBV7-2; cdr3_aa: CASSDGTVGNSPLHF